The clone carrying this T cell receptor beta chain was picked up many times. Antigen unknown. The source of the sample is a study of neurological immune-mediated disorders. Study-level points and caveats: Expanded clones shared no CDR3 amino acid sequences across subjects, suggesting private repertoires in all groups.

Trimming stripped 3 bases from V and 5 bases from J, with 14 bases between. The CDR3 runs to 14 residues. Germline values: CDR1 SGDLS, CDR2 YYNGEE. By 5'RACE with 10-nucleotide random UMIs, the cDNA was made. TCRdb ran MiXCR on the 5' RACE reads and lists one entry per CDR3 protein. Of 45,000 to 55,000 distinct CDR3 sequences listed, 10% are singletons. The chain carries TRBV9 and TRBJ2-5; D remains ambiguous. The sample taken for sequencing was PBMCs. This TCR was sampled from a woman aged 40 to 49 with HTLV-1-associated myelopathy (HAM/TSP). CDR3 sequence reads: CASSARVERETQYF. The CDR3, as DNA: TGTGCCAGCAGCGCACGGGTGGAAAGGGAGACCCAGTACTTC. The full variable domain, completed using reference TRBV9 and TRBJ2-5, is DSGVTQTPKHLITATGQRVTLRCSPRSGDLSVYWYQQSLDQGLQFLIQYYNGEERAKGNILERFSAQQFPDLHSELNLSSLELGDSALYFCASSARVERETQYFGPGTRLLVL.